Each of the 12 T cell receptor beta chains below was sequenced from the same sample in a study of CD8+CD57+ T cells in acquired aplastic anemia. Patients selected for sequencing had displayed CD8+CD57+ cell expansion by flow cytometry. Using genomic DNA as the template, TCR beta VDJ and CDR3 profiling was carried out. MiXCR was run by TCRdb on the reads, yielding one entry per CDR3 protein. The sample holds over 150,000 distinct CDR3 sequences; roughly 63% are singletons and the top ten take 42%. The specimen sequenced was sorted CD4+, CD8+, or CD8+CD57+ T cells (not recorded which) from PBMCs. The receptor source for this set is a human donor with aplastic anemia.

This clonotype was observed at least ten times. In nucleotides, the CDR3 is TGTGCCAGCAGTTTAGGGACTAGCGGGGGGGCCTCATCCTACGAGCAGTACTTC. Amino acids: CASSLGTSGGASSYEQYF. The chain carries TRBV12-3 or TRBV12-4 and TRBJ2-7, with 15 bases identical to TRBD2. V gave up 1 base and J gave up 1 base; unmatched junction bases: 5. The CDR3 runs to 18 residues.

V usage is TRBV20-1 and J usage is TRBJ2-7, with D perhaps TRBD1 (5 bases). With 1 base removed from V and 4 bases from J, the gap between germline ends came to 11 bases. This CDR3 is 13 amino acids long. Germline V gives CDR1 DFQATT, CDR2 SNEGSKA (reference sequence). The CDR3 DNA reads as TGCAGTGCTAGAGGCAGGGTGTTATACGAGCAGTACTTC. This sequence encodes CSARGRVLYEQYF.

The chain combines TRBV24-1 with TRBJ2-2; D remains ambiguous. Trimming took off 6 bases at V and 5 bases at J, with 9 bases between the two ends. The CDR3 totals 13 residues. The germline CDR1 and CDR2 sequences are KGHDR and SFDVKD. CDR3 amino acids: CATSLGGTGELFF. CDR3 sequence (DNA): TGTGCCACCAGTCTCGGTGGGACCGGGGAGCTGTTTTTT.

At least ten counts were recorded for this clonotype. This sequence joins TRBV20-1 and TRBJ2-7, with D tentatively TRBD1 or TRBD2 (5 bases each). Germline V lookup: CDR1 DFQATT, CDR2 SNEGSKA (reference sequence). This CDR3 has 13 residues. Trimming shortened V by 2 bases and J by 2 bases, and 10 bases separated the two germline ends. The CDR3 DNA reads TGCAGTGCTAGACCGGGGCGTACCTACGAGCAGTACTTC. Protein product: CSARPGRTYEQYF.

J is TRBJ2-3 and V is TRBV20-1, with D unresolved. From germline, CDR1 is DFQATT and CDR2 SNEGSKA (reference sequence). The CDR3 covers 14 residues. V lost 5 bases, J lost 0 bases, and 12 bases lay in between. The CDR3 protein is CSACDTTSTDTQYF. The DNA of the CDR3 is TGCAGTGCTTGTGACACGACTAGCACAGATACGCAGTATTTT.

The table lists this clonotype with many counts. The rearrangement joins TRBV11-2 to TRBJ2-7, with 7 positions matching TRBD2. CDR1 is SGHAT and CDR2 is FQNNGV in the germline V gene. CDR3 length: 15 amino acids. V trimming: 4 bases; J trimming: 2 bases; junction bases outside the gene matches: 8. The CDR3: CASSSNGGFTYEQYF. The CDR3 DNA follows: TGTGCCAGCAGCTCCAACGGGGGGTTTACCTACGAGCAGTACTTC.

This clonotype was counted a few times. The chain combines TRBV24-1 with TRBJ2-3; D perhaps matches TRBD2 (6 bases). The CDR3 consists of 14 residues. Trimming shortened V by 7 bases and J by 6 bases, and 16 bases separated the two germline ends. From germline, CDR1 is KGHDR and CDR2 SFDVKD. CDR3 region: CATSLGGPADTQYF. The CDR3 DNA sequence: TGTGCCACCAGCCTCGGGGGTCCCGCTGATACGCAGTATTTT.

This clonotype was detected ten times or more. The chain carries TRBV7-9 and TRBJ2-7, with TRBD1 matching 7 bases. CDR3 length equals 14 residues. J lost 6 bases, V lost 4 bases, and 9 bases had no gene match. CDR1 is SEHNR and CDR2 is FQNEAQ in the germline V gene (reference sequence). CDR3 protein: CASSSVGGGSEQYF. DNA of the CDR3: TGTGCCAGCAGCTCGGTAGGGGGCGGATCCGAGCAGTACTTC. The entire variable domain, with the rest obtained from reference TRBV7-9 and TRBJ2-7, is as follows: DTGVSQNPRHKITKRGQNVTFRCDPISEHNRLYWYRQTLGQGPEFLTYFQNEAQLEKSRLLSDRFSAERPKGSFSTLEIQRTEQGDSAMYLCASSSVGGGSEQYFGPGTRLTVT.

Of note for this clonotype: This may be a read error, as it is one base from a much larger clone. The chain joins TRBV19 to TRBJ2-1; D might be TRBD1 (8 bases). CDR1 is LNHDA and CDR2 is SQIVND in the germline V gene (reference sequence). The CDR3 loop spans 16 amino acids. CDR3 in DNA: TGTGCCAGTAGTAACCCCGAGACAGGGGACTACAATGAGCAGCTCTTC. It yields the protein CASSNPETGDYNEQLF.

The V call is TRBV7-9, the J call TRBJ1-6; possible D gene TRBD1, 5 bases. Germline V lookup: CDR1 SEHNR, CDR2 FQNEAQ (reference sequence). The CDR3 has 13 residues. V lost 8 bases to trimming and J lost 10 bases, with 15 bases between them. CDR3 sequence: CASAGTSGSPLHF. Written as DNA, the CDR3 is TGTGCCAGCGCCGGGACTTCGGGATCACCCCTCCACTTT. The variable domain in full, with the rest retrieved from reference TRBV7-9 and TRBJ1-6, is DTGVSQNPRHKITKRGQNVTFRCDPISEHNRLYWYRQTLGQGPEFLTYFQNEAQLEKSRLLSDRFSAERPKGSFSTLEIQRTEQGDSAMYLCASAGTSGSPLHFGNGTRLTVT.

The V gene is TRBV20-1, the J gene TRBJ1-2, with D hard to call. This CDR3 region has 13 residues. Germline assignment: CDR1 DFQATT and CDR2 SNEGSKA (reference sequence). The germline V and J ends were trimmed by 5 bases and 2 bases, with 12 bases remaining between them. DNA for the CDR3: TGCAGTGCTCCCCCCCCACACAACTATGGCTACACCTTC. This encodes CSAPPPHNYGYTF.

The chain carries TRBV3-1 and TRBJ1-2; no definite D call. The CDR3 has 11 amino acids. Germline-derived CDR1 and CDR2 are LGHDT and YNNKEL (reference sequence). The V end lost 5 bases, the J end lost 7 bases, and 8 bases lay between the germline ends. The CDR3 protein is CASSNGGGYTF. For the CDR3, the DNA is TGTGCCAGCAGCAATGGAGGTGGCTACACCTTC.